This T cell receptor beta chain stems from a study of T cells in Graves' hyperthyroidism and ophthalmopathy. Overall study: It was at initial diagnosis, before any treatment, that peripheral blood was collected.

RNA transcripts were the template for amplifying TCR beta CDR3 regions. The primer set for the first-round RT-PCR of the TCR CDR3 was HTBI. A single record per CDR3 protein comes from TCRdb applying MiXCR to the multiplex PCR reads. Among 130,000 or so distinct CDR3 sequences, less than 25% were seen once, and the ten largest hold more than 65%. Patients aged 18 to 65 had newly diagnosed hyperthyroidism of under 2 months' duration. Isolation of PBMCs was performed on approximately 10 ml fresh peripheral blood. Trimming pared 5 bases from V and 7 bases from J, leaving 17 bases between. Germline assignment: CDR1 LNHDA and CDR2 SQIVND (reference sequence). The CDR3 consists of 14 residues. In this sample, this clonotype turned up once.

The receptor's source is a woman aged 50 to 60 with Graves' hyperthyroidism that later progressed to Graves' ophthalmopathy. The chain couples TRBV19 to TRBJ1-1, with D possibly matching TRBD1 (6 bases). Sequenced input: blood. The DNA of the CDR3 is TGTGCCAGTAGTGCAGCCGGGACACGGGGTGAAGCTTTCTTT. Translated: CASSAAGTRGEAFF. Combining the CDR3 with reference TRBV19 and TRBJ1-1 gives the whole variable domain DGGITQSPKYLFRKEGQNVTLSCEQNLNHDAMYWYRQDPGQGLRLIYYSQIVNDFQKGDIAEGYSVSREKKESFPLTVTSAQKNPTAFYLCASSAAGTRGEAFFGQGTRLTVV.